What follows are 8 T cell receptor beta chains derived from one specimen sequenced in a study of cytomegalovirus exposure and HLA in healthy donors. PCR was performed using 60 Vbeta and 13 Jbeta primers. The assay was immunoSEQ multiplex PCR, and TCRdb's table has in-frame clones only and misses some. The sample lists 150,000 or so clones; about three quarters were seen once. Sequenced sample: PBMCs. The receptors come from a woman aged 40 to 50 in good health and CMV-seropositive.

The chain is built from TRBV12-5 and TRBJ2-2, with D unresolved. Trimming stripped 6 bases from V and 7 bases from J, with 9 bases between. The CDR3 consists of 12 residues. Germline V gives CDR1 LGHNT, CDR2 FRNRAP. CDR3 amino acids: CASGPGIGELFF. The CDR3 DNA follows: TGTGCTAGTGGCCCAGGAATCGGGGAGCTGTTTTTT.

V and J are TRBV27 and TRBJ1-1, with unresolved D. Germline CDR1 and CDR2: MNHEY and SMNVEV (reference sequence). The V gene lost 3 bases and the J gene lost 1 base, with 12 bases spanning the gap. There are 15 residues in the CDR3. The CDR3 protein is CASSFGRGSNTEAFF. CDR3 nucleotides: TGTGCCAGCAGTTTTGGTCGGGGATCGAACACTGAAGCTTTCTTT.

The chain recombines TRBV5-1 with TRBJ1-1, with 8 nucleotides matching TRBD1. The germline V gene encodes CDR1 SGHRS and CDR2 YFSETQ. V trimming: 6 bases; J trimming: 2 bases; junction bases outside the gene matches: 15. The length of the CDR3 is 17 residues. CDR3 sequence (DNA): TGCGCCAGCACGCAAAGGGGCCGGACAGGGCGTAACACTGAAGCTTTCTTT. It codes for CASTQRGRTGRNTEAFF.

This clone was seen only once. The DNA for the CDR3 is TGTGCCAGCGGACTAGCGGGGGTCCCGGAGACCCAGTACTTC. Encoded protein: CASGLAGVPETQYF. The chain joins TRBV5-6 to TRBJ2-5; 13 bases are shared with TRBD2. Per germline, CDR1 SGHDT and CDR2 YYEEEE. This CDR3 comprises 14 residues. V was clipped by 7 bases and J by 5 bases; unmatched bases: 5. Full variable domain (outside the CDR3, taken from reference TRBV5-6 and TRBJ2-5): DAGVTQSPTHLIKTRGQQVTLRCSPKSGHDTVSWYQQALGQGPQFIFQYYEEEERQRGNFPDRFSGHQFPNYSSELNVNALLLGDSALYLCASGLAGVPETQYFGPGTRLLVL.

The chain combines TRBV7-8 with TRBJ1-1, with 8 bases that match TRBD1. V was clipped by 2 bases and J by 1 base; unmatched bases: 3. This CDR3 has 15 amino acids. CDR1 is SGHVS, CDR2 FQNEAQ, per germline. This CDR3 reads CASSLWTGRNTEAFF. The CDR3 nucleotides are TGTGCCAGCAGCTTATGGACAGGGCGGAACACTGAAGCTTTCTTT.

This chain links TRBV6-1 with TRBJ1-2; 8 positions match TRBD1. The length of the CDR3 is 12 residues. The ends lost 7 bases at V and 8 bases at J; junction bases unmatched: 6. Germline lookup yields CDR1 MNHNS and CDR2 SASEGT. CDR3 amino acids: CASNQGAEGYTF. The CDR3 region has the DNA TGTGCCAGCAATCAGGGGGCTGAGGGCTACACCTTC.

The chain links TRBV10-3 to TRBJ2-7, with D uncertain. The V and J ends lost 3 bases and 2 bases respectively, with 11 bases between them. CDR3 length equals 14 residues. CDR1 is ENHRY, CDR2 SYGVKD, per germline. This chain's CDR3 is CAISDGQTTYEQYF. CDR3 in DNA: TGTGCCATCAGTGATGGCCAGACAACCTACGAGCAGTACTTC.

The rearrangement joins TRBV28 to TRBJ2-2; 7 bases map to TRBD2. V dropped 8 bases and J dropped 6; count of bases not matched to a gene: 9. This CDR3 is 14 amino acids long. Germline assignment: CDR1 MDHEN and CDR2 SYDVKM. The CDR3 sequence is CASLTTSHPGELFF. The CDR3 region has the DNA TGTGCCAGCCTCACGACTAGCCACCCCGGGGAGCTGTTTTTT.